The clone carrying this T cell receptor beta chain has just a few counts. The data are from a study of blood T cell repertoires in COVID-19. Study-level information: Acute and convalescent COVID-19 samples came from the United States, Italy and Spain. Sources were T cells, B-cell-depleted T cells, or PBMCs; the material itself was cDNA or gDNA.

The CDR3 runs 14 residues. Germline V gives CDR1 SEHNR, CDR2 FQNEAQ (reference sequence). J gave up 6 bases and V 4 bases, and 3 bases lay outside the gene matches. Per the original data handling: Amplification of reference gene primers provided the estimated nucleated cell counts. Profiled with immunoSEQ multiplex PCR; TCRdb holds only in-frame clones, not every one. That table supplies the V and J calls and clone size; D and trimming were determined from the DNA. The sample yields about 380,000 clones, approximately 81% seen once. This TCR came from a woman aged 18-29 years with acute or convalescent COVID-19. Material for sequencing was peripheral blood. The rearrangement links TRBV7-9 to TRBJ2-2; TRBD2 matches 9 bases. DNA of the CDR3: TGTGCCAGCAGCTCAGCGGGAGGAGCCGGGGAGCTGTTTTTT. Amino acid sequence: CASSSAGGAGELFF.